The clone carrying this T cell receptor (beta chain) was recorded many times. Its antigen remains unknown. This entry belongs to a study of Graves' ophthalmopathy and Graves' hyperthyroidism. Study as a whole: Stable hyperthyroidism was defined by absence of ophthalmopathy within 18 months of follow-up.

Unmatched junction bases numbered 7, after V lost 4 bases and J lost 6 bases. The CDR3 extends over 14 amino acids. Germline V gene lookup returns CDR1 PRHDT and CDR2 FYEKMQ (reference sequence). Study outcomes and limitations: This model predicted ophthalmopathy progression (sensitivity around 70%, specificity 72.22%). A model built from 13 signatures distinguished ophthalmopathy from stable hyperthyroidism with 87.88% sensitivity and 81.08% specificity.

CDR3 regions of TCR beta were amplified from RNA transcripts. After a first-round RT-PCR with HTBI primers, a second-round multiplex PCR was run. TCRdb re-analysed the multiplex PCR reads in MiXCR, keeping a single row per CDR3 protein. The sample comprises approximately 540,000 distinct CDR3 sequences, 35% to 45% of which are singletons, and less than 4.5% rests with the top ten. Diagnosis used clinical symptoms, serum thyroxine, TRAb, thyroid ultrasound and orbital computed tomography. V gene TRBV13 combines with J gene TRBJ1-2; 8 positions match TRBD1. The origin of this receptor is an adult man with Graves' hyperthyroidism. Specimen: peripheral blood or thyroid tissue (not recorded which). The CDR3 DNA reads as TGTGCCAGCAGCTCTCAGGGGGCGCAGGATGGCTACACCTTC. Residues: CASSSQGAQDGYTF. The complete variable domain, with remaining parts taken from reference TRBV13 and TRBJ1-2, reads AAGVIQSPRHLIKEKRETATLKCYPIPRHDTVYWYQQGPGQDPQFLISFYEKMQSDKGSIPDRFSAQQFSDYHSELNMSSLELGDSALYFCASSSQGAQDGYTFGSGTRLTVV.